These 21 T cell receptor beta chains originate from one sample sequenced in a study of T cell changes during pregnancy in multiple sclerosis. TCRdb keeps only in-frame clones here, not all; method: immunoSEQ multiplex PCR. The sample yields some 140,000 clones, 95% to 98% seen once. The sequencing here drew on peripheral blood, taken after pregnancy. The source is a female donor with multiple sclerosis, enrolled in a pregnancy study.

V gene TRBV7-9 combines with J gene TRBJ2-7, with 8 bases lining up with TRBD1. Looked up from germline, CDR1 is SEHNR and CDR2 is FQNEAQ (reference sequence). This CDR3 spans 12 amino acids. The ends lost 6 bases at V and 4 bases at J; junction bases unmatched: 2. CDR3 bases: TGTGCCAGCAGTCAGGGGGCTTACGAGCAGTACTTC. As protein: CASSQGAYEQYF.

The genes are TRBV27 and TRBJ2-7; TRBD2 aligns across 16 bases. Germline V gene data show CDR1 as MNHEY and CDR2 as SMNVEV (reference sequence). The CDR3 is made up of 20 amino acids. V lost 1 base to trimming and J lost 1 base; unmatched junction nucleotides: 10. The CDR3 region is CASSLYQGLAGGPGSYEQYF. The CDR3 nucleotides are TGTGCCAGCAGTTTATACCAGGGACTAGCGGGAGGGCCAGGATCCTACGAGCAGTACTTC.

A single count supports this clone. V and J are TRBV4-1 and TRBJ1-4; tentatively, D is TRBD1 (5 bases). Looked up from germline, CDR1 is MGHRA and CDR2 is YSYEKL. The germline V and J ends were trimmed by 7 bases and 0 bases, with 15 bases remaining between them. This CDR3 spans 16 amino acids. As DNA, the CDR3 is TGCGCCAGCAACCCCGGACACCCTGCAACTAATGAAAAACTGTTTTTT. Translated: CASNPGHPATNEKLFF.

This chain joins TRBV6-1 and TRBJ2-7, with TRBD1 matching 7 bases. J was trimmed by 3 bases and V by 6 bases; bases with no gene match: 11. Germline V gene data show CDR1 as MNHNS and CDR2 as SASEGT. The CDR3 has 15 residues. CDR3 in DNA: TGTGCCAGCAGGCCCGGGACAGTTACGAACTACGAGCAGTACTTC. Protein product: CASRPGTVTNYEQYF.

This clone was found a few times. This chain joins TRBV2 and TRBJ1-5; D possibly corresponds to TRBD1 (5 bases). The CDR3 loop spans 14 amino acids. V lost 4 bases and J lost 3, with 10 bases in between. Germline V gives CDR1 SNHLY, CDR2 FYNNEI. The CDR3 nucleotides read TGTGCCAGCAGTGGGGGACTCGACAATCAGCCCCAGCATTTT. Translated, it gives CASSGGLDNQPQHF.

The CDR3 bases are TGTGCCAGCAGTCAAGGCATAGGGAGAGGGTCTGGGGCCAACGTCCTGACTTTC. Translated: CASSQGIGRGSGANVLTF. The chain couples TRBV2 to TRBJ2-6; maybe TRBD2 (5 bases). Germline CDR1 is SNHLY and CDR2 is FYNNEI. The CDR3 covers 18 residues. Trimming stripped 5 bases from V and 1 base from J, with 18 bases between.

The chain employs TRBV29-1 and TRBJ2-7, with TRBD2 as a possible D gene (6 bases). The V and J ends lost 6 bases and 3 bases respectively, with 12 bases between them. CDR1 SQVTM and CDR2 ANQGSEA come from the germline V gene. The CDR3 has 12 amino acids. This CDR3 is CSVGTGIYEQYF. CDR3 bases: TGCAGCGTGGGGACTGGGATCTACGAGCAGTACTTC.

This clone has a single count. V gene TRBV19 combines with J gene TRBJ2-7, with no clear D. Germline values: CDR1 LNHDA, CDR2 SQIVND (reference sequence). The CDR3 sequence is 16 residues long. Trimming took 4 bases from V and 3 from J, leaving 19 bases between them. The CDR3 bases are TGTGCCAGTAGTACAGAACTATCGGCGGTAGACTACGAGCAGTACTTC. It is translated as CASSTELSAVDYEQYF.

This chain uses TRBV5-1 with TRBJ2-2; 10 bases agree with TRBD1. The V gene end was trimmed by 7 bases and the J gene end by 10 bases; junction bases not matched to a gene: 10. Germline CDR1 reads SGHRS; CDR2 reads YFSETQ. The CDR3 runs to 14 residues. CDR3 protein: CASGRDRGNEELFF. The CDR3 nucleotides are TGCGCCAGCGGAAGGGACAGGGGAAATGAGGAGCTGTTTTTT.

The chain links TRBV9 to TRBJ2-7; 7 bases are a match to TRBD2. With V trimmed by 0 bases and J by 3 bases, 3 bases remained unmatched. The germline V gene has CDR1 SGDLS and CDR2 YYNGEE. This CDR3 is 14 amino acids long. The CDR3 DNA reads as TGTGCCAGCAGCGTAGCCCCTAGCGGCTACGAGCAGTACTTC. Translation: CASSVAPSGYEQYF.

This clone was seen only once. The chain links TRBV5-4 to TRBJ2-1; TRBD1 matches at 8 bases. Germline V gene lookup returns CDR1 SGHNT and CDR2 YYREEE (reference sequence). The CDR3 length is 15 residues. V shed 3 bases and J 6 bases; nucleotides not matched to a gene: 8. Here the CDR3 DNA reads TGTGCCAGCAGCTGGGGGACAGGCTGGAGCAATGAGCAGTTCTTC. Its protein product is CASSWGTGWSNEQFF.

The chain uses TRBV28 and TRBJ1-2; D remains unclear. V lost 6 bases and J lost 8, with 34 bases in between. CDR1 is MDHEN and CDR2 is SYDVKM in the germline V gene. The CDR3 extends over 19 amino acids. This chain's CDR3 is CASRHPRARRLSLLSGYTF. DNA for the CDR3: TGTGCCAGCAGACATCCCCGAGCCCGACGACTTTCCCTTTTGTCCGGCTACACCTTC.

This chain links TRBV7-9 with TRBJ2-7; 8 bases agree with TRBD1. Germline assignment: CDR1 SEHNR and CDR2 FQNEAQ (reference sequence). V shed 4 bases and J 3 bases; nucleotides not matched to a gene: 8. CDR3 length equals 15 residues. For the CDR3, the DNA is TGTGCCAGCAGCTCTACTCAGGGGGCTGGCTACGAGCAGTACTTC. Translated, it gives CASSSTQGAGYEQYF.

The chain recombines TRBV28 with TRBJ1-4; 8 bases line up with TRBD1. The V gene end was trimmed by 6 bases and the J gene end by 5 bases; junction bases not matched to a gene: 2. This CDR3 has 13 residues. CDR1 MDHEN and CDR2 SYDVKM come from the germline V gene. The CDR3 protein is CASRRTGNEKLFF. In nucleotides, the CDR3 is TGTGCCAGCAGACGGACAGGGAATGAAAAACTGTTTTTT.

This sequence joins TRBV5-1 and TRBJ1-1, with D perhaps matching TRBD1 (6 bases). This CDR3 region has 14 residues. V was clipped by 4 bases and J by 11 bases, with 21 bases between them. Germline lookup yields CDR1 SGHRS and CDR2 YFSETQ. This CDR3 is CASSRGDPGDGAFF. In nucleotides, the CDR3 is TGCGCCAGCAGCCGAGGGGACCCAGGGGATGGGGCTTTCTTT.

The gene calls are TRBV15 and TRBJ2-1, with 8 bases matching TRBD1. The CDR3 is 15 amino acids. Trimming took 6 bases from V and 6 from J; bases not matched to a gene: 10. Germline CDR1 LNHNV, CDR2 YYDKDF (reference sequence). The CDR3 spells CATRAGQGLVNEQFF. For the CDR3, the DNA is TGTGCCACCAGGGCCGGACAGGGTCTGGTCAATGAGCAGTTCTTC. Full variable domain (remainder filled in from reference TRBV15 and TRBJ2-1): DAMVIQNPRYQVTQFGKPVTLSCSQTLNHNVMYWYQQKSSQAPKLLFHYYDKDFNNEADTPDNFQSRRPNTSFCFLDIRSPGLGDTAMYLCATRAGQGLVNEQFFGPGTRLTVL.

With regard to this clone: At one end the junction does not follow the germline gene, possibly because of a read error. The rearrangement uses TRBV5-1 and TRBJ2-5, with 8 positions matching TRBD1. There are 16 residues in the CDR3. The germline CDR1 and CDR2 sequences are SGHRS and YFSETQ. The CDR3 DNA follows: TGCGCCAACAGCTTATCACAGGGGGGAGGAGTAGAGACCCAGTACTTC. This translates into CANSLSQGGGVETQYF.

This chain links TRBV7-9 with TRBJ1-2, with 8 bases fitting TRBD1. J lost 6 bases, V lost 5 bases, and 2 bases had no gene match. CDR1 is SEHNR and CDR2 is FQNEAQ in the germline V gene (reference sequence). The CDR3 covers 12 residues. As DNA, the CDR3 is TGTGCCAGCAGCGGACAGGGTGATGGCTACACCTTC. Amino acid sequence: CASSGQGDGYTF.

This rearrangement joins TRBV7-9 to TRBJ2-7; 8 bases line up with TRBD1. The ends lost 7 bases at V and 5 bases at J; junction bases unmatched: 4. The CDR3 is 12 amino acids. In germline, CDR1 is SEHNR, CDR2 FQNEAQ (reference sequence). CDR3 loop: CASKDRDHEQYF. DNA of the CDR3: TGTGCCAGCAAGGACAGGGACCACGAGCAGTACTTC.

J is TRBJ1-1 and V is TRBV7-6; D is unclear. CDR3 length equals 14 residues. The germline V and J ends were trimmed by 4 bases and 4 bases, with 13 bases remaining between them. Germline CDR1 is SGHVS and CDR2 is FNYEAQ. The DNA for the CDR3 is TGTGCCAGCAGCTCGTACACCGGGATCACTGAAGCTTTCTTT. Encoded protein: CASSSYTGITEAFF.

The gene calls are TRBV27 and TRBJ2-1, with 10 positions matching TRBD2. Germline CDR1 reads MNHEY; CDR2 reads SMNVEV (reference sequence). This CDR3 spans 18 amino acids. V was clipped by 5 bases and J by 5 bases; unmatched bases: 15. In DNA form, the CDR3 reads TGTGCCAGCAGTCCCCCCAGTCGGCTAGCGGGAGTAAACAATGAGCAGTTCTTC. Encoded protein: CASSPPSRLAGVNNEQFF.